This TCR beta chain was captured by sequencing in a study of CD8 T cells in Susac syndrome. Study-level results: The authors found about 17 Susac-specific public clones in total CD8+ repertoires and roughly five in CD8+ TEMRA repertoires.

Remarks on this clonotype: Its target is not known.

TEMRA cells underwent FACS enrichment and CD8+ and CD4+ T cells underwent negative isolation. The RNA, about 0.5 to 1 ug, was put through reverse transcription using random hexamers. TCRdb reprocessed the immunoSEQ multiplex PCR reads via MiXCR and lists one record per CDR3 protein. The data contain 130,000 or so distinct CDR3 sequences, about 95% of them singletons. The material sequenced was CD8+ T cells from PBMCs. This TCR was sampled from a human donor with Susac syndrome.

This CDR3 reads CASTSGTGQETQYF. In nucleotides, the CDR3 is TGTGCCAGTACCTCCGGGACAGGCCAAGAGACCCAGTACTTC. V is TRBV19 and J is TRBJ2-5; 8 bases are shared with TRBD1. The V gene end was trimmed by 7 bases and the J gene end by 1 base; junction bases not matched to a gene: 5. This CDR3 is built from 14 residues. In germline, CDR1 is LNHDA, CDR2 SQIVND (reference sequence).